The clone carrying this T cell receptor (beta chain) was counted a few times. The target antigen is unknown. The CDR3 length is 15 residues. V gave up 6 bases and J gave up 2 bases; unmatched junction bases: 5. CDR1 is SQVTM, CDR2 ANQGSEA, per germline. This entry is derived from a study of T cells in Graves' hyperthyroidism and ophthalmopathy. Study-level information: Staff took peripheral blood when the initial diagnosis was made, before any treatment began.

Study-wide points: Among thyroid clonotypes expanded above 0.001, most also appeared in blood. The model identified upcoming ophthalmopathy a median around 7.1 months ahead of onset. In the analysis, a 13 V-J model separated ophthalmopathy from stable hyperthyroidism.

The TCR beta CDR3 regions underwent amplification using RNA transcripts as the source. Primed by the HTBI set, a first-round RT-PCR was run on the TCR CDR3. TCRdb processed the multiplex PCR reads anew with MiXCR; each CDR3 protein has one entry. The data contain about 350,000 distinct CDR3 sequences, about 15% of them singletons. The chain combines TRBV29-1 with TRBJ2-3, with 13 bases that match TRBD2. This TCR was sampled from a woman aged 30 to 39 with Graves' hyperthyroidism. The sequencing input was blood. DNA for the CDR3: TGCAGCGTAGGACTAGCGGGAGCGAACACAGATACGCAGTATTTT. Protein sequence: CSVGLAGANTDTQYF.